The 25 T cell receptor beta chains reported below all come from one sample, sequenced in a study of T-cell memory formation after mild COVID-19. TCRdb reprocessed the 5' RACE reads with MiXCR, giving one entry per CDR3 protein. The sample includes around 450,000 distinct CDR3 sequences, roughly 20% of them seen just once. The specimen sequenced was PBMCs or a T cell subset sorted from them (not recorded which). Receptor source: an adult woman who had mild COVID-19 (a few samples of this study predate the infection). Cell type and time point are not known.

There are a few counts of this clonotype. This rearrangement joins TRBV7-9 to TRBJ1-1; D is undetermined. V was pared by 5 bases and J by 0 bases, with 10 bases between. CDR1 and CDR2 from the germline V gene are SEHNR and FQNEAQ (reference sequence). The CDR3 has 14 amino acids. CDR3 in amino acids: CASSHQTLNTEAFF. CDR3 nucleotides: TGTGCCAGCAGCCACCAGACCCTGAACACTGAAGCTTTCTTT.

This clonotype has ten or more counts. The rearrangement uses TRBV18 and TRBJ2-3; 7 bases match TRBD2. The ends lost 8 bases at V and 1 base at J; junction bases unmatched: 6. This CDR3 spans 14 amino acids. Germline V gives CDR1 KGHSH, CDR2 LQKENI. CDR3 in DNA: TGTGCCAGCGCAACCGCGGGGGGCACAGATACGCAGTATTTT. Amino acid sequence: CASATAGGTDTQYF. Using reference TRBV18 and TRBJ2-3 for the parts outside the CDR3, the full variable domain is NAGVMQNPRHLVRRRGQEARLRCSPMKGHSHVYWYRQLPEEGLKFMVYLQKENIIDESGMPKERFSAEFPKEGPSILRIQQVVRGDSAAYFCASATAGGTDTQYFGPGTRLTVL.

V gene TRBV7-3 combines with J gene TRBJ2-1; 7 nucleotides align to TRBD2. The CDR3 is 15 residues long. The germline CDR1 and CDR2 sequences are SGHTA and FQGTGA. The junction had 3 bases not matched to a gene; V was cut back by 1 base and J by 3 bases. The CDR3 sequence: CASSLSAGDYNEQFF. The CDR3 nucleotides are TGTGCCAGCAGCTTAAGCGCGGGGGACTACAATGAGCAGTTCTTC.

The rearrangement links TRBV15 to TRBJ1-2; D perhaps matches TRBD1 (5 bases). The germline V and J ends were trimmed by 1 base and 3 bases, with 9 bases remaining between them. Germline CDR1 LNHNV, CDR2 YYDKDF (reference sequence). CDR3 length: 14 residues. The CDR3: CATSRARDDYGYTF. The CDR3 region has the DNA TGTGCCACCAGCAGAGCCAGGGACGACTATGGCTACACCTTC.

A few counts support this clonotype. The chain joins TRBV12-3 or TRBV12-4 to TRBJ2-3; TRBD1 might be the D (6 bases). The CDR3 has 17 amino acids. V was shortened by 2 bases and J by 4 bases, with 19 bases between the two germline ends. The CDR3 here is CASSLRTATEISDTQYF. DNA for the CDR3: TGTGCCAGCAGTTTACGGACAGCTACTGAAATATCAGATACGCAGTATTTT.

This clonotype was counted only a few times. This rearrangement joins TRBV18 to TRBJ1-5; 10 positions match TRBD1. The germline gives CDR1 KGHSH, CDR2 LQKENI. Trimming removed 4 bases from V and 7 bases from J; junction bases left unmatched: 4. This CDR3 has 14 residues. The CDR3 loop is CASSRGTGEQPQHF. The CDR3, as DNA: TGTGCCAGCTCACGTGGGACAGGGGAACAGCCCCAGCATTTT.

The chain couples TRBV9 to TRBJ2-1, with D perhaps TRBD2 (6 bases). Trimming took off 1 base at V and 1 base at J, with 9 bases between the two ends. Germline values: CDR1 SGDLS, CDR2 YYNGEE. The CDR3 is made up of 15 amino acids. The CDR3 sequence: CASSVLSGSYNEQFF. DNA for the CDR3: TGTGCCAGCAGCGTACTGAGCGGGTCCTACAATGAGCAGTTCTTC.

The count of this clonotype is one. A read error may produce the germline difference seen at one junction end. This chain connects TRBV25-1 to TRBJ2-2; D not resolved. Germline V gene sequence: CDR1 MGHDK, CDR2 SYGVNS. There are 17 residues in the CDR3. The CDR3 nucleotides are TGTGCCAGCGGTGAATATGGCAGGAGTACGAACACCGGGGAGCTGTTTTTT. Translating it yields CASGEYGRSTNTGELFF.

V and J are TRBV4-3 and TRBJ1-2; D is uncertain. The CDR3 is made up of 14 amino acids. Germline V gene sequence: CDR1 LGHNA, CDR2 YSLEER. Between the trimmed V and J ends, which lost 0 bases and 4 bases, there was a span of 9 bases. CDR3 in DNA: TGCGCCAGCAGCCAAGATCCCCCGGTCTATGGCTACACCTTC. Amino acid sequence: CASSQDPPVYGYTF.

The rearrangement links TRBV2 to TRBJ2-5, with D uncertain. V was trimmed by 4 bases and J by 0 bases, leaving 12 bases between them. Germline V gene sequence: CDR1 SNHLY, CDR2 FYNNEI. The CDR3 has 15 residues. The CDR3 bases are TGTGCCAGCAGTGCAATAGGGCTAGACCAAGAGACCCAGTACTTC. Translated, it gives CASSAIGLDQETQYF. Full variable domain (outside the CDR3, taken from reference TRBV2 and TRBJ2-5): EPEVTQTPSHQVTQMGQEVILRCVPISNHLYFYWYRQILGQKVEFLVSFYNNEISEKSEIFDDQFSVERPDGSNFTLKIRSTKLEDSAMYFCASSAIGLDQETQYFGPGTRLLVL.

This clonotype was detected ten times or more. The chain combines TRBV7-2 with TRBJ2-1, with TRBD2 matching 7 bases. With V trimmed by 5 bases and J by 4 bases, 11 bases remained unmatched. The CDR3 sequence is 16 residues long. The germline CDR1 and CDR2 sequences are SGHTA and FQGNSA. CDR3 nucleotides: TGTGCCAGCAGCCGAGGGAGTCGGGGGGTTTACAATGAGCAGTTCTTC. As protein: CASSRGSRGVYNEQFF.

This clonotype was detected only a few times. For the CDR3, the DNA is TGTGCCAGCAGCTTAAGCGGGGCTGAACTAGCGGGAGGGCCCGAGCAGTACTTC. It encodes CASSLSGAELAGGPEQYF. The chain uses TRBV7-8 and TRBJ2-7; 13 nucleotides match TRBD2. The V and J ends lost 2 bases and 6 bases, in that order; junction bases with no gene match: 13. The CDR3 loop spans 18 amino acids. Germline V gene data show CDR1 as SGHVS and CDR2 as FQNEAQ.

There are a few counts of this clonotype. The rearrangement uses TRBV20-1 and TRBJ2-3; 8 positions agree with TRBD2. CDR1 is DFQATT and CDR2 is SNEGSKA in the germline V gene (reference sequence). Trimming at V came to 2 bases and at J to 4 bases, leaving 8 bases not matched to a gene. This CDR3 has 15 residues. DNA for the CDR3: TGCAGTGCTAGACTCAGCGGGAGTCCACCAGATACGCAGTATTTT. This codes for CSARLSGSPPDTQYF.

This clonotype appeared a single time. The chain joins TRBV24-1 to TRBJ2-3; D is unresolved. V was pared by 3 bases and J by 4 bases, with 13 bases between. Per germline, CDR1 KGHDR and CDR2 SFDVKD. The CDR3 has 15 residues. The CDR3 region has the DNA TGTGCCACCAGTGATCCTGGGAAGCGCGCAGATACGCAGTATTTT. This encodes CATSDPGKRADTQYF.

The rearrangement links TRBV6-5 to TRBJ2-7, with a possible D match to TRBD1 (5 bases). This CDR3 spans 16 amino acids. Germline assignment: CDR1 MNHEY and CDR2 SVGAGI. Between the trimmed V and J ends, which lost 0 bases and 2 bases, there was a span of 14 bases. CDR3 bases: TGTGCCAGCAGTTACTCGACTGGACACACTACCTACGAGCAGTACTTC. Protein: CASSYSTGHTTYEQYF.

This clonotype was observed a handful of times. J is TRBJ2-7 and V is TRBV6-6; TRBD2 aligns across 11 bases. The CDR3 length is 16 residues. Unmatched junction bases numbered 11, after V lost 4 bases and J lost 6 bases. Germline CDR1 reads MNHNY; CDR2 reads SVGAGI (reference sequence). CDR3 in amino acids: CASSLTLAGGNTEQYF. Written as DNA, the CDR3 is TGTGCCAGCAGTTTAACCTTAGCGGGGGGGAACACCGAGCAGTACTTC.

This chain connects TRBV7-6 to TRBJ2-7, with 8 bases aligning to TRBD1. Germline V CDR1 and CDR2: SGHVS, FNYEAQ. The CDR3 loop spans 13 amino acids. With 10 bases clipped from V and 5 bases from J, the junction kept 10 bases outside the gene matches. CDR3 DNA sequence: TGTGCCACATCCCGGGCAGGGGGCGACGAGCAGTACTTC. Amino acid sequence: CATSRAGGDEQYF. The full variable domain, rest sourced from reference TRBV7-6 and TRBJ2-7, is GAGVSQSPRYKVTKRGQDVALRCDPISGHVSLYWYRQALGQGPEFLTYFNYEAQQDKSGLPNDRFSAERPEGSISTLTIQRTEQRDSAMYRCATSRAGGDEQYFGPGTRLTVT.

The CDR3 sequence is CASSLGFSGYEQYF. CDR3 DNA: TGTGCCAGCAGCTTAGGGTTTAGCGGTTACGAGCAGTACTTC. The chain carries TRBV7-2 and TRBJ2-7; weak D call: TRBD2 (6 bases). Germline-derived CDR1 and CDR2 are SGHTA and FQGNSA. V was clipped by 1 base and J by 4 bases, with 11 bases between them. This CDR3 has 14 residues.

In its sample, this clonotype was seen many times. The V and J genes are TRBV7-6 and TRBJ2-1; unclear D gene. The CDR3 consists of 12 residues. CDR1 and CDR2 from the germline V gene are SGHVS and FNYEAQ. The V end was cut by 3 bases, the J end by 5 bases, with 5 bases between. CDR3 protein: CASSFSNNEQFF. Here the CDR3 DNA reads TGTGCCAGCAGCTTTTCAAACAATGAGCAGTTCTTC.

The gene calls are TRBV5-5 and TRBJ1-6, with TRBD1 identical over 9 bases. The CDR3 length is 12 residues. Germline V gene data show CDR1 as SGHKS and CDR2 as YYEKEE (reference sequence). The trim removed 4 bases at V and 13 bases at J, leaving 3 bases unmatched. The CDR3 loop reads CASSPDRGPLHF. DNA for the CDR3: TGTGCCAGCAGCCCGGACAGGGGCCCCCTCCACTTT.

The rearrangement joins TRBV13 to TRBJ2-7; 9 bases fit TRBD1. CDR1 and CDR2 (germline): PRHDT, FYEKMQ (reference sequence). This CDR3 has 13 amino acids. V lost 5 bases to trimming and J lost 4 bases; unmatched junction nucleotides: 3. The CDR3: CASSIGQGYEQYF. CDR3 DNA: TGTGCCAGCAGCATCGGACAGGGGTACGAGCAGTACTTC.

This clonotype was detected a few times. The chain couples TRBV20-1 to TRBJ2-7; 9 positions agree with TRBD1. V trimming: 2 bases; J trimming: 4 bases; junction bases outside the gene matches: 12. The germline V gene encodes CDR1 DFQATT and CDR2 SNEGSKA (reference sequence). This CDR3 has 16 amino acids. CDR3 sequence: CSARILLTGGFYEQYF. DNA of the CDR3: TGCAGTGCTAGAATTCTCCTTACAGGGGGCTTTTACGAGCAGTACTTC.

This clonotype was observed a single time. This may come from a read error, since a much larger clone is one base off. The gene calls are TRBV6-2 or TRBV6-3 and TRBJ1-5; no firm D call. Germline V CDR1 and CDR2: MNHEY, SVGEGT. The CDR3 runs to 14 residues. Deletions cut 5 bases from V and 0 bases from J, with 8 bases between. The CDR3 sequence: CASSTGYSNQPQHF. For the CDR3, the DNA is TGTGCCAGCAGTACGGGGTATAGCAATCAGCCCCAGCATTTT.

This clonotype was counted a single time. J is TRBJ2-7 and V is TRBV5-1; tentatively, D is TRBD2 (6 bases). V lost 3 bases and J 4 bases, leaving 17 bases between the germline ends. This CDR3 contains 15 residues. Per germline, CDR1 SGHRS and CDR2 YFSETQ. The CDR3 sequence: CASSSLERVWYEQYF. CDR3 in DNA: TGCGCCAGCAGCTCCCTCGAGCGGGTATGGTACGAGCAGTACTTC.

This chain connects TRBV9 to TRBJ1-2; possibly TRBD1 for D (6 bases). With 0 bases removed from V and 7 bases from J, the gap between germline ends came to 22 bases. Germline CDR1 reads SGDLS; CDR2 reads YYNGEE. This CDR3 spans 17 amino acids. CDR3 region: CASSVAPQIQGSGGYTF. The DNA of the CDR3 is TGTGCCAGCAGCGTAGCACCCCAGATTCAGGGGAGCGGTGGCTACACCTTC.